The 4 T cell receptor beta chains listed next were all sequenced from one sample in a study of cytomegalovirus exposure and HLA in healthy donors. The PCR made use of 60 Vbeta and 13 Jbeta primers. The data were produced by immunoSEQ multiplex PCR, yet TCRdb's version contains in-frame clones alone and is incomplete. The profile shows tens of thousands of clones, almost 85% of them singletons. The sample was PBMCs. These receptor sequences come from a man between 18 and 29 years old in good health and CMV-seronegative.

The rearrangement uses TRBV6-5 and TRBJ2-7, with TRBD2 as a possible D gene (5 bases). There are 15 residues in the CDR3. V was cut by 7 bases and J by 6 bases, with 22 bases left in between. Per the germline V gene, CDR1 is MNHEY and CDR2 is SVGAGI. The CDR3 nucleotides read TGTGCCAGCACCGATACCGGACCAGCGGTCTTCGAGCAGTACTTC. Translating gives CASTDTGPAVFEQYF.

This chain links TRBV12-5 with TRBJ2-5; TRBD2 matches at 12 bases. Germline V gene data show CDR1 as LGHNT and CDR2 as FRNRAP. The CDR3 totals 15 residues. V was clipped by 1 base and J by 3 bases; unmatched bases: 0. The CDR3 DNA reads TGTGCTAGTGGTTTGGGACTAGCGGGAGAAGAGACCCAGTACTTC. Residues: CASGLGLAGEETQYF.

The table lists this clone with a count of one. J is TRBJ2-3 and V is TRBV7-9; no definite D call. Germline CDR1 is SEHNR and CDR2 is FQNEAQ (reference sequence). The CDR3 covers 12 residues. V lost 1 base and J lost 14, with 13 bases in between. CDR3 in amino acids: CASSLEYGLGYF. CDR3 DNA: TGTGCCAGCAGCTTAGAGTACGGTCTAGGGTATTTT.

The chain recombines TRBV14 with TRBJ2-7; D unclear. Germline V gene data show CDR1 as SGHDN and CDR2 as FVKESK. Between the trimmed V and J ends, which lost 1 base and 0 bases, there was a span of 10 bases. This CDR3 comprises 15 residues. The CDR3 nucleotides are TGTGCCAGCAGCCAAGTTGTCCGTAGCTCCTACGAGCAGTACTTC. Its protein product is CASSQVVRSSYEQYF.